This note documents a single TCR beta chain sequence. Its antigen is not known. Regarding the study as a whole: The larger-cohort validation was restricted to a single TCR beta V-J rearrangement rather than whole repertoires.

CDR1 and CDR2 from the germline V gene are SGHVS and FNYEAQ. V lost 1 base to trimming and J lost 0 bases, with 19 bases between them. CDR3 length: 19 amino acids. Constant-region reverse primers amplified full-length variable regions, followed by semi-nested Nested Universal Primer A PCR. MiXCR, applied by TCRdb to the 5' RACE reads, yields one record per CDR3 protein. The sample includes tens of thousands of distinct CDR3 sequences, approximately 23% of them seen just once. The specimen sequenced was tumor-infiltrating naive CD4+ T cells sorted from the breast tumor. Subset noted: naive CD4+ T cells, CD4+CD45RA+CD25-. V is TRBV7-6 and J is TRBJ2-4; D is ambiguous. The source of this sequence is a female donor with breast cancer. CDR3 sequence: CASSLEAGAGRGAKNIQYF. CDR3 DNA sequence: TGTGCCAGCAGCTTAGAAGCTGGTGCCGGTCGTGGAGCCAAAAACATTCAGTACTTC.